The T cell receptor (beta chain) described here comes from a study of cytomegalovirus exposure and HLA in healthy donors. As for the study in general: In an earlier analysis, 95 million to 140 million unique TCR beta sequences were found from 200 million or so T cells. The Caucasian-associated ancestry cluster held roughly 78% of 398 genotyped donors.

Researchers ran the PCR with 60 Vbeta and 13 Jbeta primers. Sequenced by immunoSEQ multiplex PCR; TCRdb stores in-frame clones only, minus some. Among approximately 170,000 clones listed, 70% to 90% were seen once. Germline lookup yields CDR1 MDHEN and CDR2 SYDVKM. V gave up 7 bases and J gave up 3 bases, with 16 bases separating them. There are 15 residues in the CDR3. Sequenced material: PBMCs. The V gene is TRBV28, the J gene TRBJ1-5; a weak D match, TRBD1 (6 bases). The TCR originated in a young woman in good health and CMV-seronegative. The CDR3 is CASTSDRDINQPQHF. DNA for the CDR3: TGTGCCAGCACTAGTGACCGGGACATCAATCAGCCCCAGCATTTT.